A single sample is the source of the 25 T cell receptor beta chains below, sequenced in a study of T cell changes during pregnancy in multiple sclerosis. Clones were sequenced by immunoSEQ multiplex PCR, and TCRdb holds only the in-frame ones, with some missing. The table shows over 30,000 clones, with around nine tenths occurring only once. The material sequenced was CD4+ T cells from peripheral blood mononuclear cells, taken in the second trimester of pregnancy. The source of these receptors is a female donor in good health, enrolled as a control in a pregnancy study.

A single count supports this clone. The chain joins TRBV5-5 to TRBJ1-4, with D possibly matching TRBD1 (5 bases). Germline V gene sequence: CDR1 SGHKS, CDR2 YYEKEE (reference sequence). Trimming cost V 2 bases and J 2 bases, with 10 bases left between them. The CDR3 spans 15 residues. CDR3 sequence (DNA): TGTGCCAGCAGCTTATCACAGGTGACTAATGAAAAACTGTTTTTT. Protein product: CASSLSQVTNEKLFF.

The V gene is TRBV28, the J gene TRBJ1-5; 11 bases line up with TRBD1. V gave up 7 bases and J gave up 0 bases; unmatched junction bases: 5. The CDR3 covers 16 residues. Per the germline V gene, CDR1 is MDHEN and CDR2 is SYDVKM. The CDR3 DNA sequence: TGTGCCAGCATCAGGACAGGGGGCTATAGCAATCAGCCCCAGCATTTT. Amino acids: CASIRTGGYSNQPQHF. The full variable domain, rest sourced from reference TRBV28 and TRBJ1-5, is DVKVTQSSRYLVKRTGEKVFLECVQDMDHENMFWYRQDPGLGLRLIYFSYDVKMKEKGDIPEGYSVSREKKERFSLILESASTNQTSMYLCASIRTGGYSNQPQHFGDGTRLSIL.

Remarks on this clone: Other DNA sequences from this sample encode an identical CDR3 as well. The rearrangement links TRBV18 to TRBJ1-1; no firm D call. Per the germline V gene, CDR1 is KGHSH and CDR2 is LQKENI. The length of the CDR3 is 13 residues. The germline V and J ends were trimmed by 3 bases and 4 bases, with 9 bases remaining between them. CDR3 nucleotides: TGTGCCAGCTCACCGGGTGGGAGCACTGAAGCTTTCTTT. It codes for CASSPGGSTEAFF.

This clone came up a few times. CDR3 residues: CASSYSGGPGFEAFF. The DNA of the CDR3 is TGTGCCAGCAGTTACAGCGGTGGGCCCGGATTTGAAGCTTTCTTT. The V and J genes are TRBV6-5 and TRBJ1-1, with D unresolved. Trimming pared 2 bases from V and 7 bases from J, leaving 17 bases between. This CDR3 has 15 amino acids. Germline values: CDR1 MNHEY, CDR2 SVGAGI.

The chain employs TRBV6-5 and TRBJ2-7; TRBD1 agrees at 10 bases. Losses at the gene ends were 5 bases for V and 1 base for J; bases not matched to a gene: 5. From germline, CDR1 is MNHEY and CDR2 SVGAGI. The CDR3 is 15 amino acids. CDR3 sequence reads: CASSTGDRGSYEQYF. DNA of the CDR3: TGTGCCAGCAGTACGGGGGACAGGGGTTCCTACGAGCAGTACTTC.

The chain carries TRBV19 and TRBJ1-2; a possible D gene is TRBD1 (5 bases). Germline CDR1 and CDR2: LNHDA and SQIVND (reference sequence). Trimming removed 9 bases from V and 5 bases from J, with 22 bases in between. The CDR3 loop spans 15 amino acids. This CDR3 reads CASQDPGGGEYGYTF. The CDR3 DNA follows: TGTGCCAGCCAAGATCCCGGGGGGGGAGAGTATGGCTACACCTTC.

V gene TRBV4-1 combines with J gene TRBJ1-2, with TRBD1 matching 7 bases. The germline gives CDR1 MGHRA, CDR2 YSYEKL. The CDR3 is 16 amino acids. The V segment lost 0 bases and the J segment 3 bases; nucleotides outside the gene matches: 7. DNA of the CDR3: TGCGCCAGCAGCCAAGAGGGGACAGCTTCCTACTATGGCTACACCTTC. As protein: CASSQEGTASYYGYTF.

This rearrangement joins TRBV19 to TRBJ1-6, with a weak D call TRBD1 (6 bases). Germline lookup yields CDR1 LNHDA and CDR2 SQIVND (reference sequence). This CDR3 is 16 amino acids long. Trimming removed 6 bases at V and 7 bases at J, with 19 bases between. CDR3 in amino acids: CASSKTDRLMNSPLHF. The CDR3 nucleotides read TGTGCCAGTAGCAAGACCGACAGGTTAATGAATTCACCCCTCCACTTT.

The chain uses TRBV28 and TRBJ1-5; D remains ambiguous. This CDR3 region has 14 residues. V was clipped by 11 bases and J by 2 bases, with 16 bases between them. CDR1 is MDHEN and CDR2 is SYDVKM in the germline V gene. The CDR3 here is CASSPHLGNQPQHF. The CDR3 bases are TGTGCCTCTAGTCCCCACCTGGGCAATCAGCCCCAGCATTTT.

The genes are TRBV6-6 and TRBJ1-1; D unresolved. Deletions cut 5 bases from V and 1 base from J, with 11 bases between. CDR3 length: 14 amino acids. From germline, CDR1 is MNHNY and CDR2 SVGAGI (reference sequence). In DNA, the CDR3 is TGTGCCAGCAGTCAAACAGTGGAGAACACTGAAGCTTTCTTT. It specifies CASSQTVENTEAFF.

The rearrangement uses TRBV14 and TRBJ1-2; no firm D call. The CDR3 runs to 15 residues. CDR1 SGHDN and CDR2 FVKESK come from the germline V gene. The V and J ends lost 0 bases and 2 bases respectively, with 10 bases between them. The chain's CDR3 is CASSQDGRANYGYTF. The CDR3, as DNA: TGTGCCAGCAGCCAAGATGGGAGGGCAAACTATGGCTACACCTTC.

CDR3: CASSHRDRVPEQYF. CDR3 coding DNA: TGTGCCAGCAGTCACCGGGACAGGGTACCCGAGCAGTACTTC. V usage is TRBV27 and J usage is TRBJ2-7; 9 bases align to TRBD1. The CDR3 covers 14 residues. The V gene's germline CDR1 is MNHEY and CDR2 SMNVEV (reference sequence). The junction had 8 bases not matched to a gene; V was cut back by 5 bases and J by 6 bases.

This chain joins TRBV7-2 and TRBJ1-4; a possible D gene is TRBD1 (6 bases). V was cut by 4 bases and J by 6 bases, with 18 bases left in between. Germline V lookup: CDR1 SGHTA, CDR2 FQGNSA. The CDR3 is made up of 16 amino acids. The CDR3 nucleotides read TGTGCCAGCAGCTCGACACTCAGGGGACCCGATGAAAAACTGTTTTTT. It specifies CASSSTLRGPDEKLFF.

The J gene is TRBJ1-2, the V gene TRBV29-1, with 8 nucleotides matching TRBD1. V trimming: 3 bases; J trimming: 7 bases; junction bases outside the gene matches: 7. In germline, CDR1 is SQVTM, CDR2 ANQGSEA. This CDR3 region has 13 residues. CDR3 protein: CSVEGQGARGYTF. CDR3 nucleotides: TGCAGCGTTGAGGGTCAGGGGGCTCGTGGCTACACCTTC.

The gene calls are TRBV18 and TRBJ2-7; the match to TRBD2 covers 10 bases. J lost 5 bases, V lost 3 bases, and 4 bases had no gene match. The V gene's germline CDR1 is KGHSH and CDR2 LQKENI. The CDR3 covers 14 residues. The DNA for the CDR3 is TGTGCCAGCTCACCCTACGGACTAGCGGACGAGCAGTACTTC. Amino acids: CASSPYGLADEQYF.

The chain combines TRBV28 with TRBJ1-4; 8 nucleotides match TRBD1. CDR1 is MDHEN, CDR2 SYDVKM, per germline. The CDR3 has 16 amino acids. Trimming took 6 bases from V and 4 from J; bases not matched to a gene: 10. CDR3 nucleotide sequence: TGTGCCAGCAGCCCCCCTGGGACAGGTTATAATGAAAAACTGTTTTTT. It specifies CASSPPGTGYNEKLFF.

The genes are TRBV5-6 and TRBJ1-4; D unclear. Germline V gene data show CDR1 as SGHDT and CDR2 as YYEEEE. The CDR3 loop spans 14 amino acids. Trimming took 4 bases from V and 10 from J, leaving 17 bases between them. CDR3 coding DNA: TGTGCCAGCAGCCGCTACAGTTCCCTCGGAAAACTGTTTTTT. Protein: CASSRYSSLGKLFF. The variable domain in full, with the rest retrieved from reference TRBV5-6 and TRBJ1-4, is DAGVTQSPTHLIKTRGQQVTLRCSPKSGHDTVSWYQQALGQGPQFIFQYYEEEERQRGNFPDRFSGHQFPNYSSELNVNALLLGDSALYLCASSRYSSLGKLFFGSGTQLSVL.

The chain combines TRBV10-3 with TRBJ1-5, with a possible D match to TRBD1 (6 bases). Trimming cost V 4 bases and J 5 bases, with 15 bases left between them. CDR3 length: 15 residues. Germline V gene data show CDR1 as ENHRY and CDR2 as SYGVKD. CDR3: CAISGSGTRDQPQHF. In DNA, the CDR3 is TGTGCCATCAGTGGTTCCGGGACAAGAGATCAGCCCCAGCATTTT.

The CDR3 sequence is CASSGLLADTQYF. CDR3 nucleotide sequence: TGTGCCAGCAGTGGACTGTTAGCGGATACGCAGTATTTT. The chain employs TRBV27 and TRBJ2-3; tentatively, D is TRBD2 (5 bases). Trimming cost V 5 bases and J 6 bases, with 12 bases left between them. Germline CDR1 reads MNHEY; CDR2 reads SMNVEV (reference sequence). This CDR3 is built from 13 residues.

The chain links TRBV10-3 to TRBJ2-3; TRBD1 matches at 10 bases. Losses at the gene ends were 2 bases for V and 7 bases for J; bases not matched to a gene: 3. This CDR3 comprises 14 residues. Germline lookup yields CDR1 ENHRY and CDR2 SYGVKD. The CDR3 loop reads CAISERGQGNTQYF. The CDR3 bases are TGTGCCATCAGTGAGAGGGGACAGGGGAATACGCAGTATTTT.

The chain links TRBV15 to TRBJ2-2, with 8 bases that match TRBD2. Looked up from germline, CDR1 is LNHNV and CDR2 is YYDKDF (reference sequence). Trimming cost V 3 bases and J 5 bases; bases outside gene matches: 8. The CDR3 length is 16 residues. CDR3: CATSSPGLARTGELFF. The CDR3 DNA sequence: TGTGCCACCAGCAGTCCCGGACTAGCACGGACCGGGGAGCTGTTTTTT. Full variable domain (rest looked up from reference TRBV15 and TRBJ2-2): DAMVIQNPRYQVTQFGKPVTLSCSQTLNHNVMYWYQQKSSQAPKLLFHYYDKDFNNEADTPDNFQSRRPNTSFCFLDIRSPGLGDTAMYLCATSSPGLARTGELFFGEGSRLTVL.

The rearrangement links TRBV6-1 to TRBJ1-1; D is undetermined. Germline V lookup: CDR1 MNHNS, CDR2 SASEGT. Deletions cut 0 bases from V and 5 bases from J, with 7 bases between. The CDR3 spans 13 residues. In nucleotides, the CDR3 is TGTGCCAGCAGTGAAGCCTATAAGACTGAAGCTTTCTTT. Its translation: CASSEAYKTEAFF.

The rearrangement links TRBV30 to TRBJ2-1; possible D gene TRBD1, 5 bases. Deletions cut 3 bases from V and 7 bases from J, with 19 bases between. CDR1 is GTSNPN, CDR2 SVGIG, per germline (reference sequence). The CDR3 has 15 amino acids. The CDR3 region is CAWRPERGISNEQFF. DNA for the CDR3: TGTGCCTGGAGGCCAGAAAGGGGTATTTCTAATGAGCAGTTCTTC.

The rearrangement joins TRBV2 to TRBJ2-7; D call uncertain. CDR3 size: 13 residues. Trimming removed 7 bases at V and 7 bases at J, with 17 bases between. Per germline, CDR1 SNHLY and CDR2 FYNNEI. CDR3 region: CASTQGLVREQYF. The CDR3 nucleotides are TGTGCCAGCACTCAAGGTCTGGTGCGGGAGCAGTACTTC.

The chain recombines TRBV11-3 with TRBJ2-1; 11 nucleotides match TRBD2. This CDR3 contains 15 residues. The junction had 4 bases not matched to a gene; V was cut back by 5 bases and J by 4 bases. Germline CDR1 is SGHNT and CDR2 is YENEEA. The CDR3 region has the DNA TGTGCCAGCAGCCTTAGCGGGGGGGCGTACAATGAGCAGTTCTTC. Its protein is CASSLSGGAYNEQFF.